This entry lists 20 T cell receptor beta chains sequenced from one sample in a study of cytomegalovirus exposure and HLA in healthy donors. Vbeta (60) and Jbeta (13) primers were used in the PCR. Sequencing used immunoSEQ multiplex PCR; TCRdb keeps in-frame clones, though not all of them. Seen here are 95,000 to 150,000 clones, around two thirds observed once, and the top ten hold around 8.8%. The sample consisted of PBMCs. The receptors were sampled from a woman aged 40 to 49 in good health and CMV-seropositive.

This chain joins TRBV5-6 and TRBJ2-6; 7 nucleotides align to TRBD2. The germline gives CDR1 SGHDT, CDR2 YYEEEE. The CDR3 sequence is 19 residues long. Trimming cost V 4 bases and J 1 base; bases outside gene matches: 14. Here the CDR3 DNA reads TGTGCCAGCAGCCTCCTCGACTCCGCGCGGGGGTCTGGGGCCAACGTCCTGACTTTC. This codes for CASSLLDSARGSGANVLTF.

The chain recombines TRBV28 with TRBJ2-7, with TRBD2 as a possible D gene (5 bases). Trimming pared 7 bases from V and 3 bases from J, leaving 16 bases between. Germline CDR1 and CDR2: MDHEN and SYDVKM. This CDR3 is built from 14 residues. In DNA form, the CDR3 reads TGTGCCAGCACCCCTACCGGGATCGGCTACGAGCAGTACTTC. Translation: CASTPTGIGYEQYF. Variable domain in full (rest from reference TRBV28 and TRBJ2-7): DVKVTQSSRYLVKRTGEKVFLECVQDMDHENMFWYRQDPGLGLRLIYFSYDVKMKEKGDIPEGYSVSREKKERFSLILESASTNQTSMYLCASTPTGIGYEQYFGPGTRLTVT.

The V and J genes are TRBV5-1 and TRBJ2-7, with 7 bases identical to TRBD2. The germline V gene has CDR1 SGHRS and CDR2 YFSETQ. CDR3 length: 15 amino acids. The V segment lost 4 bases and the J segment 1 base; nucleotides outside the gene matches: 8. The CDR3 spells CASSVGTMGSYEQYF. DNA of the CDR3: TGCGCCAGCAGCGTGGGGACTATGGGTTCCTACGAGCAGTACTTC. The full variable domain, its missing parts supplied by reference TRBV5-1 and TRBJ2-7, is KAGVTQTPRYLIKTRGQQVTLSCSPISGHRSVSWYQQTPGQGLQFLFEYFSETQRNKGNFPGRFSGRQFSNSRSEMNVSTLELGDSALYLCASSVGTMGSYEQYFGPGTRLTVT.

The V gene is TRBV9, the J gene TRBJ2-3; the D gene is possibly TRBD1 (6 bases). V lost 4 bases and J lost 10, with 16 bases in between. CDR3 size: 13 residues. Germline-derived CDR1 and CDR2 are SGDLS and YYNGEE. The DNA for the CDR3 is TGTGCCAGCAGCCCCTCCCCAGGGGACCCGCAGTATTTT. This codes for CASSPSPGDPQYF. The complete variable domain, with remaining parts taken from reference TRBV9 and TRBJ2-3, reads DSGVTQTPKHLITATGQRVTLRCSPRSGDLSVYWYQQSLDQGLQFLIQYYNGEERAKGNILERFSAQQFPDLHSELNLSSLELGDSALYFCASSPSPGDPQYFGPGTRLTVL.

V is TRBV18 and J is TRBJ2-3; 8 nucleotides align to TRBD2. The CDR3 has 17 residues. The germline V gene encodes CDR1 KGHSH and CDR2 LQKENI. With V trimmed by 3 bases and J by 2 bases, 10 bases remained unmatched. DNA for the CDR3: TGTGCCAGCTCACCCATCCCTTTGCGGGGGGTCACAGATACGCAGTATTTT. Amino acid sequence: CASSPIPLRGVTDTQYF.

The genes are TRBV19 and TRBJ2-4; D is unresolved. CDR1 is LNHDA, CDR2 SQIVND, per germline (reference sequence). CDR3 size: 14 residues. V gave up 7 bases and J gave up 3 bases, with 13 bases separating them. The CDR3 DNA is TGTGCCAGTACCAACCGAGGTGACAAAAACATTCAGTACTTC. The encoded protein is CASTNRGDKNIQYF.

The chain links TRBV28 to TRBJ2-1; 8 bases align to TRBD2. CDR1 and CDR2 from the germline V gene are MDHEN and SYDVKM. The CDR3 covers 13 residues. The V gene end was trimmed by 2 bases and the J gene end by 8 bases; junction bases not matched to a gene: 2. CDR3 nucleotides: TGTGCCAGCAGTTTAAGGCGGGGGGATGAGCAGTTCTTC. Protein: CASSLRRGDEQFF. Supplemented by reference TRBV28 and TRBJ2-1, the full variable domain reads DVKVTQSSRYLVKRTGEKVFLECVQDMDHENMFWYRQDPGLGLRLIYFSYDVKMKEKGDIPEGYSVSREKKERFSLILESASTNQTSMYLCASSLRRGDEQFFGPGTRLTVL.

The rearrangement joins TRBV10-3 to TRBJ2-5; possibly TRBD2 for D (5 bases). Trimming removed 0 bases at V and 5 bases at J, with 10 bases between. CDR1 and CDR2 from the germline V gene are ENHRY and SYGVKD. CDR3 length: 14 residues. The CDR3 reads CAISESLAGETQYF. The CDR3 bases are TGTGCCATCAGTGAGTCGCTAGCCGGGGAGACCCAGTACTTC.

This clone was counted a few times. The gene calls are TRBV7-9 and TRBJ2-7, with 11 positions matching TRBD2. This CDR3 is 18 amino acids long. CDR1 and CDR2 (germline): SEHNR, FQNEAQ (reference sequence). V lost 5 bases, J lost 0 bases, and 12 bases stayed unmatched. CDR3 coding DNA: TGTGCCAGCAGCCCCTGGGGCCTAGCGGGGGGTAACTCCTACGAGCAGTACTTC. Protein: CASSPWGLAGGNSYEQYF.

This sequence joins TRBV6-1 and TRBJ2-1, with TRBD1 matching 7 bases. CDR3 length: 16 amino acids. With 4 bases clipped from V and 3 bases from J, the junction kept 9 bases outside the gene matches. Germline CDR1 is MNHNS and CDR2 is SASEGT. CDR3 amino acids: CASSAATGPIYNEQFF. CDR3 DNA: TGTGCCAGCAGTGCCGCGACAGGGCCGATCTACAATGAGCAGTTCTTC.

V usage is TRBV7-6 and J usage is TRBJ1-3, with TRBD1 identical over 8 bases. The CDR3 spans 13 residues. The V and J ends lost 1 base and 13 bases, in that order; junction bases with no gene match: 6. Germline V gene sequence: CDR1 SGHVS, CDR2 FNYEAQ. The CDR3 spells CASSLEVTGAIYF. CDR3 nucleotide sequence: TGTGCCAGCAGCTTAGAAGTGACAGGGGCAATATATTTT.

The sample holds a few counts of this clone. The chain joins TRBV28 to TRBJ2-7; 7 bases are a match to TRBD2. The germline CDR1 and CDR2 sequences are MDHEN and SYDVKM. This CDR3 spans 16 amino acids. The J segment lost 0 bases and the V segment lost 1 base, leaving 6 bases of the junction unmatched. The CDR3 sequence is CASSLSAGRNSYEQYF. CDR3 nucleotides: TGTGCCAGCAGTTTATCGGCCGGGAGGAACTCCTACGAGCAGTACTTC. Filled out from reference TRBV28 and TRBJ2-7, the complete variable domain reads DVKVTQSSRYLVKRTGEKVFLECVQDMDHENMFWYRQDPGLGLRLIYFSYDVKMKEKGDIPEGYSVSREKKERFSLILESASTNQTSMYLCASSLSAGRNSYEQYFGPGTRLTVT.

This clone has more than one count but fewer than ten. This sequence joins TRBV10-3 and TRBJ2-1, with D possibly being TRBD2 (6 bases). Trimming pared 8 bases from V and 4 bases from J, leaving 12 bases between. The CDR3 is 13 amino acids. CDR1 ENHRY and CDR2 SYGVKD come from the germline V gene. The CDR3, as DNA: TGTGCCATCGGGGACTCTCCATACAATGAGCAGTTCTTC. Its protein product is CAIGDSPYNEQFF.

The rearrangement links TRBV7-6 to TRBJ2-1, with a weak D call TRBD1 (6 bases). The CDR3 totals 14 residues. V shed 5 bases and J shed 1 base, with 9 bases lying between them. CDR1 is SGHVS and CDR2 is FNYEAQ in the germline V gene. CDR3 sequence: CASSPQGSYNEQFF. Here the CDR3 DNA reads TGTGCCAGCAGCCCGCAGGGGTCCTACAATGAGCAGTTCTTC.

The chain recombines TRBV5-4 with TRBJ2-2, with a tentative D call TRBD1 (6 bases). The germline V gene has CDR1 SGHNT and CDR2 YYREEE (reference sequence). With 3 bases removed from V and 0 bases from J, the gap between germline ends came to 12 bases. CDR3 size: 16 residues. CDR3 protein: CASSWGQRANTGELFF. CDR3 in DNA: TGTGCCAGCAGCTGGGGACAACGCGCGAACACCGGGGAGCTGTTTTTT.

The CDR3: CASSLTGGSAEAFF. DNA for the CDR3: TGTGCCAGCAGCTTGACTGGGGGGAGCGCTGAAGCTTTCTTT. The chain employs TRBV7-3 and TRBJ1-1; TRBD1 is a possible D gene (5 bases). Germline CDR1 is SGHTA and CDR2 is FQGTGA. V lost 3 bases, J lost 6 bases, and 14 bases lay in between. This CDR3 region has 14 residues. Based on the CDR3 plus reference TRBV7-3 and TRBJ1-1, the full variable domain is GAGVSQTPSNKVTEKGKYVELRCDPISGHTALYWYRQSLGQGPEFLIYFQGTGAADDSGLPNDRFFAVRPEGSVSTLKIQRTERGDSAVYLCASSLTGGSAEAFFGQGTRLTVV.

V gene TRBV7-9 combines with J gene TRBJ2-1; D perhaps matches TRBD1 (6 bases). Looked up from germline, CDR1 is SEHNR and CDR2 is FQNEAQ (reference sequence). The V and J ends lost 5 bases and 6 bases respectively, with 11 bases between them. The CDR3 has 13 residues. CDR3 amino acids: CASSLKGGNEQFF. The CDR3 DNA sequence: TGTGCCAGCAGCCTCAAAGGGGGCAATGAGCAGTTCTTC. The variable domain in full, completed from reference TRBV7-9 and TRBJ2-1, reads DTGVSQNPRHKITKRGQNVTFRCDPISEHNRLYWYRQTLGQGPEFLTYFQNEAQLEKSRLLSDRFSAERPKGSFSTLEIQRTEQGDSAMYLCASSLKGGNEQFFGPGTRLTVL.

This chain links TRBV6-1 with TRBJ1-5, with D perhaps TRBD1 (5 bases). This CDR3 contains 14 residues. The germline V and J ends were trimmed by 10 bases and 3 bases, with 16 bases remaining between them. Germline assignment: CDR1 MNHNS and CDR2 SASEGT. CDR3 amino acids: CATTRDYNNQPQHF. As DNA, the CDR3 is TGTGCCACCACTCGGGACTATAACAATCAGCCCCAGCATTTT.

V gene TRBV6-4 combines with J gene TRBJ2-1; 7 bases are shared with TRBD1. V shed 3 bases, J shed 1 base, and the junction held 3 bases outside the gene matches. The CDR3 extends over 15 amino acids. Germline lookup yields CDR1 MRHNA and CDR2 SNTAGT. The CDR3 DNA is TGTGCCAGCAGTGAGGACAGGACGTCCTACAATGAGCAGTTCTTC. It is translated as CASSEDRTSYNEQFF.

The chain joins TRBV6-1 to TRBJ1-5, with D perhaps matching TRBD1 (6 bases). Trimming pared 3 bases from V and 6 bases from J, leaving 15 bases between. The CDR3 has 15 residues. CDR1 is MNHNS, CDR2 SASEGT, per germline. The CDR3 reads CASSEFREGGQPQHF. CDR3 in DNA: TGTGCCAGCAGTGAGTTCAGGGAAGGGGGTCAGCCCCAGCATTTT.